This TCR beta chain emerged from a study of shared clonotypes between healthy human individuals. Overall study findings and caveats: Clonotypes shared by all four sorted-subset donors had higher generation probabilities than non-shared clonotypes.

As for this clone: Antigen: not known. Compared with germline, one end of the junction differs, possibly owing to a read error.

Germline values: CDR1 MDHEN, CDR2 SYDVKM. This CDR3 contains 15 residues. Positively selected for CCR7, the CD45RO-negative cells used as naive CD8 cells excluded terminally differentiated effector memory CD45RA+ cells. Assay: immunoSEQ multiplex PCR; the TCRdb copy retains only in-frame clones and omits some. The data contain about 2.1 million clones, about 93% of them singletons. The sequenced sample consisted of naive CD8+ T cells from PBMCs. The chain recombines TRBV28 with TRBJ2-3; TRBD2 might be the D (6 bases). The clonotype was recovered from a man aged 18 to 30 in good health. Some clones in this sample may be carry-over from other donors' samples. The DNA of the CDR3 is TGTGCCAACAGTTTATGGACCGGGAGTGGTGATACGCAGTATTTT. Protein product: CANSLWTGSGDTQYF.